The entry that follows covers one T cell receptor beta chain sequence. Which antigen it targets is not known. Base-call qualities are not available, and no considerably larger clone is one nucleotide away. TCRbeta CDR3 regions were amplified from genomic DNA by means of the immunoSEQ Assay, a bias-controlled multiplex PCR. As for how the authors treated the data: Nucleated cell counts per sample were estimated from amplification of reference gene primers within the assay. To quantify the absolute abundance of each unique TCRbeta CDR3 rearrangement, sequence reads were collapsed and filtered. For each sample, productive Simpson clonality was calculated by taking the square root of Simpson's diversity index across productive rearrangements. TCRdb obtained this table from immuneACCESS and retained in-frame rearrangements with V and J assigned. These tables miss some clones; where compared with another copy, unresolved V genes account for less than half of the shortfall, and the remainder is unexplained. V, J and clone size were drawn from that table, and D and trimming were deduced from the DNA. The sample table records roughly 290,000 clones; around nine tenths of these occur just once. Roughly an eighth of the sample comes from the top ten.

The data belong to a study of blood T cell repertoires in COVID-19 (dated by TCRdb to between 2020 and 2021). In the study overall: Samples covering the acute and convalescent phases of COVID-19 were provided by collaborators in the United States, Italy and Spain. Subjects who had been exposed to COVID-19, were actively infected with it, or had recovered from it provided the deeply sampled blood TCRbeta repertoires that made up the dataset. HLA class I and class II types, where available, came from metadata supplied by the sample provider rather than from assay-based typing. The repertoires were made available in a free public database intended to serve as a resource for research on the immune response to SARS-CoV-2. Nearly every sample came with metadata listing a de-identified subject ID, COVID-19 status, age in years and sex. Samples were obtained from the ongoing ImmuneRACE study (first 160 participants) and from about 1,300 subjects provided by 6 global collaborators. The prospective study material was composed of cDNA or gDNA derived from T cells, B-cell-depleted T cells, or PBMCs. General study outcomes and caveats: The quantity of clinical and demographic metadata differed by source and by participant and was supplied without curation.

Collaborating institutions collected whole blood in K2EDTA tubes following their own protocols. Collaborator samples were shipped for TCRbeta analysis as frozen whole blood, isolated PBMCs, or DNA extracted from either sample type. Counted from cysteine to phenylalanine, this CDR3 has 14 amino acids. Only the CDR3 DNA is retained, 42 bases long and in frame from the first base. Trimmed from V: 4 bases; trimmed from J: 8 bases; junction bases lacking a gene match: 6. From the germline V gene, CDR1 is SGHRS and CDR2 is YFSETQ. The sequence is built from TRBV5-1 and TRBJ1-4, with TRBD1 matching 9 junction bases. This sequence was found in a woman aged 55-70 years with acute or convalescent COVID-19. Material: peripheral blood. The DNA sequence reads TGCGCCAGCAGCCCGGGACAGGGAGGGGAAAAACTGTTTTTT. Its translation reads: CASSPGQGGEKLFF.